These 10 T cell receptor beta chains originate from one sample sequenced in a study of graft-versus-host responses after intestinal transplantation. Data came from immunoSEQ multiplex PCR; TCRdb stores just in-frame clones and leaves some out. The sample lists some 39,000 clones, approximately 95% occurring once. The material sequenced was PBMCs, taken roughly 110 weeks after intestinal transplantation. The receptors were sampled from a human patient who received an intestinal transplant, so some T cells may come from the graft donor.

The chain carries TRBV10-2 and TRBJ2-4; D is unresolved. CDR1 and CDR2 from the germline V gene are WSHSY and SAAADI. This CDR3 comprises 13 residues. V lost 2 bases and J lost 5, with 7 bases in between. The CDR3: CASSERQQNIQYF. DNA of the CDR3: TGCGCCAGCAGTGAGAGGCAGCAAAACATTCAGTACTTC.

The CDR3 reads CASSSGGRSSFTF. CDR3 DNA sequence: TGTGCCAGCAGCTCCGGAGGCAGGAGCTCCTTCACCTTC. The rearrangement links TRBV11-3 to TRBJ1-2; no clear D gene. This CDR3 comprises 13 residues. Trimming cost V 4 bases and J 13 bases, with 19 bases left between them. CDR1 is SGHNT, CDR2 YENEEA, per germline.

V is TRBV5-1 and J is TRBJ1-1; perhaps TRBD1 as D (5 bases). V gave up 2 bases and J gave up 4 bases, with 9 bases separating them. The CDR3 is made up of 13 amino acids. Germline V gives CDR1 SGHRS, CDR2 YFSETQ. This CDR3 reads CASSLGVATEAFF. The DNA for the CDR3 is TGCGCCAGCAGCTTAGGGGTCGCCACTGAAGCTTTCTTT.

J is TRBJ2-7 and V is TRBV5-1, with 15 bases that match TRBD2. The junction had 7 bases not matched to a gene; V was cut back by 4 bases and J by 5 bases. Looked up from germline, CDR1 is SGHRS and CDR2 is YFSETQ. The CDR3 spans 16 residues. The chain's CDR3 is CASSLGLAGGFDEQYF. The CDR3 DNA follows: TGCGCCAGCAGCCTCGGACTAGCGGGAGGGTTCGACGAGCAGTACTTC.

The rearrangement uses TRBV5-1 and TRBJ1-4, with D perhaps TRBD1 (6 bases). Per germline, CDR1 SGHRS and CDR2 YFSETQ. The ends were cut back, 4 bases at V and 0 bases at J, with 10 bases in the middle. The CDR3 is made up of 15 amino acids. This CDR3 reads CASSTSGATNEKLFF. The CDR3 DNA reads TGCGCCAGCAGCACTTCAGGGGCAACTAATGAAAAACTGTTTTTT.

The chain recombines TRBV6-6 with TRBJ1-4; 7 bases align to TRBD1. This CDR3 comprises 16 residues. Germline CDR1 reads MNHNY; CDR2 reads SVGAGI (reference sequence). V trimming: 6 bases; J trimming: 6 bases; junction bases outside the gene matches: 13. The CDR3 region is CASSRRLGTADEKLFF. CDR3 DNA: TGTGCCAGCAGCCGGCGACTGGGGACAGCAGATGAAAAACTGTTTTTT.

The J gene is TRBJ2-3, the V gene TRBV6-6; TRBD1 matches 7 bases. CDR1 is MNHNY, CDR2 SVGAGI, per germline (reference sequence). CDR3 length: 16 residues. The V and J ends lost 1 base and 2 bases, in that order; junction bases with no gene match: 6. The CDR3 nucleotides read TGTGCCAGCAGTTACTTCGGGACAGCTATCACAGATACGCAGTATTTT. It encodes CASSYFGTAITDTQYF.

This clone was observed a single time. The rearrangement joins TRBV19 to TRBJ2-3; 7 bases align to TRBD2. Unmatched junction bases numbered 8, after V lost 2 bases and J lost 6 bases. The CDR3 extends over 15 amino acids. The germline gives CDR1 LNHDA, CDR2 SQIVND (reference sequence). DNA of the CDR3: TGTGCCAGTAGTATAATGGCTAGCGGCCTCGATACGCAGTATTTT. Encoded protein: CASSIMASGLDTQYF.

The gene calls are TRBV29-1 and TRBJ1-1; no clear D gene. The CDR3 is made up of 12 amino acids. Germline V gene sequence: CDR1 SQVTM, CDR2 ANQGSEA. V lost 7 bases and J 2 bases, leaving 11 bases between the germline ends. The CDR3 sequence: CSAATLNTEAFF. CDR3 in DNA: TGCAGCGCCGCCACCCTAAACACTGAAGCTTTCTTT.

V gene TRBV6-5 combines with J gene TRBJ2-7, with D perhaps matching TRBD2 (5 bases). CDR3 length equals 14 residues. Per the germline V gene, CDR1 is MNHEY and CDR2 is SVGAGI. V dropped 0 bases and J dropped 3 bases, with 9 bases sitting between them. CDR3 protein: CASSYSWENYEQYF. CDR3 bases: TGTGCCAGCAGTTACTCATGGGAGAACTACGAGCAGTACTTC.